A single sample gave rise to the 23 T cell receptor beta chains below, sequenced in a study of blood T cell repertoires in COVID-19. The table came from immunoSEQ multiplex PCR; TCRdb's copy has only in-frame clones and leaves some out. Of tens of thousands of clones detected, around 86% appear once; the ten largest clones hold 5.5% to 8.5%. Sequencing was done on a sample of peripheral blood. The receptors come from a man aged 50-59 years with active COVID-19.

The J gene is TRBJ1-2, the V gene TRBV4-3; possibly TRBD1 for D (5 bases). The CDR3 is 20 residues long. V lost 0 bases and J 1 base, leaving 24 bases between the germline ends. Germline V CDR1 and CDR2: LGHNA, YSLEER. The CDR3 here is CASSQDPTQYRRFFNYGYTF. The CDR3 DNA reads TGCGCCAGCAGCCAAGATCCAACCCAATACAGGCGATTCTTTAACTATGGCTACACCTTC.

The rearrangement links TRBV7-6 to TRBJ1-2, with 12 bases aligning to TRBD1. Per the germline V gene, CDR1 is SGHVS and CDR2 is FNYEAQ. With V trimmed by 5 bases and J by 7 bases, 8 bases remained unmatched. CDR3 length: 15 amino acids. The CDR3 nucleotides read TGTGCCAGCAGCCTGGGGACAGGGGGCGCGGGTGGCTACACCTTC. Translation gives CASSLGTGGAGGYTF.

CDR3 sequence: CASSSRDVETQYF. Written as DNA, the CDR3 is TGCGCCAGCAGCTCCAGGGATGTGGAGACCCAGTACTTC. The rearrangement links TRBV4-1 to TRBJ2-5; possibly TRBD1 for D (5 bases). The V and J ends lost 5 bases and 5 bases respectively, with 12 bases between them. The CDR3 runs 13 residues. Germline values: CDR1 MGHRA, CDR2 YSYEKL.

This clone was seen once. The chain uses TRBV6-1 and TRBJ2-5, with D possibly matching TRBD1 (6 bases). Deletions cut 1 base from V and 4 bases from J, with 10 bases between. This CDR3 contains 14 residues. The germline V gene encodes CDR1 MNHNS and CDR2 SASEGT. The CDR3 coding sequence is TGTGCCAGCAGTGAAGACAGGGTGAGAGAGACCCAGTACTTC. It codes for CASSEDRVRETQYF.

V usage is TRBV6-5 and J usage is TRBJ1-5, with D hard to call. CDR3 length: 14 amino acids. V was cut by 6 bases and J by 2 bases, with 11 bases left in between. The germline V gene has CDR1 MNHEY and CDR2 SVGAGI. CDR3: CASRDYLGNQPQHF. CDR3 coding DNA: TGTGCCAGCAGGGACTACCTGGGCAATCAGCCCCAGCATTTT.

The chain is built from TRBV3-1 (or the pseudogene TRBV3-2) and TRBJ2-3, with 13 bases that match TRBD2. The CDR3 is 17 residues long. Germline CDR1 reads LGHDT; CDR2 reads YNNKEL (reference sequence). The J segment lost 3 bases and the V segment lost 0 bases, leaving 3 bases of the junction unmatched. The CDR3 region is CASSQELAGGKTDTQYF. CDR3 coding DNA: TGTGCCAGCAGCCAAGAACTAGCGGGAGGGAAAACAGATACGCAGTATTTT.

This clone was recorded a few times. The V gene is TRBV7-2, the J gene TRBJ1-1; 7 positions agree with TRBD1. J was trimmed by 4 bases and V by 5 bases; bases with no gene match: 7. Per the germline V gene, CDR1 is SGHTA and CDR2 is FQGNSA. This CDR3 has 14 residues. CDR3 DNA: TGTGCCAGCAGCCTAGAAGGGGGCGTCACTGAAGCTTTCTTT. Amino acid sequence: CASSLEGGVTEAFF.

The chain uses TRBV28 and TRBJ2-3, with a possible D match to TRBD2 (6 bases). Germline loops: CDR1 MDHEN, CDR2 SYDVKM. The CDR3 loop spans 18 amino acids. V lost 6 bases to trimming and J lost 3 bases, with 25 bases between them. This CDR3 reads CASRDRWRGGQRTDTQYF. CDR3 DNA sequence: TGTGCCAGCAGGGATAGATGGAGGGGAGGTCAACGAACAGATACGCAGTATTTT.

The chain links TRBV6-5 to TRBJ1-1; no firm D call. From germline, CDR1 is MNHEY and CDR2 SVGAGI. The CDR3 spans 14 residues. Trimming shortened V by 5 bases and J by 0 bases, and 10 bases separated the two germline ends. The CDR3 loop is CASSPDFLNTEAFF. For the CDR3, the DNA is TGTGCCAGCAGTCCCGACTTTCTGAACACTGAAGCTTTCTTT.

The chain employs TRBV4-3 and TRBJ2-3; 11 positions match TRBD2. J lost 9 bases, V lost 0 bases, and 8 bases had no gene match. From germline, CDR1 is LGHNA and CDR2 YSLEER. The CDR3 spans 16 residues. The CDR3 DNA reads as TGCGCCAGCAGCCAAGATGTTCTAGCGGGAGGAGGGACGCAGTATTTT. This translates into CASSQDVLAGGGTQYF.

J is TRBJ1-2 and V is TRBV12-3 or TRBV12-4; D perhaps matches TRBD1 (6 bases). The CDR3 loop spans 12 amino acids. Trimming stripped 5 bases from V and 5 bases from J, with 9 bases between. The CDR3 sequence: CASSQQGYGYTF. The CDR3 region has the DNA TGTGCCAGCAGTCAACAGGGTTATGGCTACACCTTC.

The chain uses TRBV30 and TRBJ2-7; TRBD2 aligns across 7 bases. There are 14 residues in the CDR3. Germline V CDR1 and CDR2: GTSNPN, SVGIG (reference sequence). J lost 2 bases, V lost 2 bases, and 6 bases had no gene match. CDR3 DNA: TGTGCCTGGAGTTACGGGGAGGGCGCCTACGAGCAGTACTTC. This encodes CAWSYGEGAYEQYF.

The J gene is TRBJ1-5, the V gene TRBV27; 8 bases are shared with TRBD1. The V segment lost 2 bases and the J segment 2 bases; nucleotides outside the gene matches: 5. The germline CDR1 and CDR2 sequences are MNHEY and SMNVEV (reference sequence). This CDR3 has 16 residues. CDR3 in DNA: TGTGCCAGCAGTTTAAGGAGACAGGGGCGCAATCAGCCCCAGCATTTT. Its translation: CASSLRRQGRNQPQHF.

This clone showed up just once. This chain connects TRBV5-1 to TRBJ2-7, with a weak D call TRBD2 (5 bases). This CDR3 has 15 residues. V gave up 4 bases and J gave up 3 bases, with 17 bases separating them. Germline CDR1 SGHRS, CDR2 YFSETQ. This CDR3 is CASSNAGAANYEQYF. The CDR3 DNA reads as TGCGCCAGCAGCAACGCCGGAGCGGCTAACTACGAGCAGTACTTC.

The V and J genes are TRBV7-3 and TRBJ2-5; 7 bases fit TRBD2. The ends lost 5 bases at V and 1 base at J; junction bases unmatched: 7. Germline V gives CDR1 SGHTA, CDR2 FQGTGA. The CDR3 covers 15 residues. The CDR3 nucleotides are TGTGCCAGCAGCCCGGGAGGCTCCCGCCAAGAGACCCAGTACTTC. Translated, it gives CASSPGGSRQETQYF.

The chain carries TRBV5-4 and TRBJ2-7, with unresolved D. Trimming took off 4 bases at V and 2 bases at J, with 10 bases between the two ends. The CDR3 consists of 13 residues. Germline V CDR1 and CDR2: SGHNT, YYREEE (reference sequence). The CDR3 coding sequence is TGTGCCAGCAGCCTTGGAGATCCCTACGAGCAGTACTTC. Protein sequence: CASSLGDPYEQYF.

The genes are TRBV28 and TRBJ1-1; 8 bases map to TRBD1. The V segment lost 6 bases and the J segment 3 bases; nucleotides outside the gene matches: 15. Germline assignment: CDR1 MDHEN and CDR2 SYDVKM. This CDR3 comprises 17 residues. CDR3 region: CASSGQGRRSGDTEAFF. The DNA of the CDR3 is TGTGCCAGCAGCGGACAGGGAAGACGATCAGGGGACACTGAAGCTTTCTTT.

Only one count was recorded for this clone. The chain uses TRBV28 and TRBJ2-5, with 9 bases aligning to TRBD1. CDR3 length equals 13 residues. V gave up 6 bases and J gave up 5 bases; unmatched junction bases: 4. The germline gives CDR1 MDHEN, CDR2 SYDVKM. In DNA form, the CDR3 reads TGTGCCAGCAGCTTAGGACAGGGGGAGACCCAGTACTTC. Its protein product is CASSLGQGETQYF.

This chain connects TRBV27 to TRBJ2-3; 8 bases agree with TRBD2. V lost 7 bases to trimming and J lost 2 bases; unmatched junction nucleotides: 17. CDR1 MNHEY and CDR2 SMNVEV come from the germline V gene (reference sequence). This CDR3 spans 18 amino acids. The DNA of the CDR3 is TGTGCCAGCATACGGCCGGGGGGGGCGGCTCGGCTCACAGATACGCAGTATTTT. This codes for CASIRPGGAARLTDTQYF.

This clone has a single count. The rearrangement links TRBV28 to TRBJ1-2, with TRBD1 matching over 9 bases. In germline, CDR1 is MDHEN, CDR2 SYDVKM. With V trimmed by 6 bases and J by 1 base, 12 bases remained unmatched. This CDR3 comprises 17 residues. Here the CDR3 reads CASSSTATGGFNYGYTF. CDR3 in DNA: TGTGCCAGCAGCTCTACTGCCACAGGGGGCTTTAACTATGGCTACACCTTC.

The chain combines TRBV10-3 with TRBJ2-1, with TRBD2 identical over 14 bases. Germline CDR1 reads ENHRY; CDR2 reads SYGVKD. With 2 bases clipped from V and 6 bases from J, the junction kept 3 bases outside the gene matches. This CDR3 region has 16 residues. The CDR3 nucleotides are TGTGCCATCAGTGAGCAAGGGACTAGCGGGAGCAATGAGCAGTTCTTC. It translates to CAISEQGTSGSNEQFF.

This clone was detected a few times. V and J are TRBV19 and TRBJ1-2, with TRBD1 matching 8 bases. J lost 4 bases, V lost 4 bases, and 2 bases had no gene match. In germline, CDR1 is LNHDA, CDR2 SQIVND (reference sequence). The CDR3 extends over 13 amino acids. CDR3 residues: CASSSQGAYGYTF. DNA of the CDR3: TGTGCCAGTAGTAGCCAGGGGGCCTATGGCTACACCTTC.

The chain links TRBV2 to TRBJ1-1, with 8 bases aligning to TRBD1. CDR1 is SNHLY and CDR2 is FYNNEI in the germline V gene. V lost 6 bases, J lost 0 bases, and 3 bases stayed unmatched. This CDR3 spans 14 amino acids. CDR3 sequence reads: CASSRQGLNTEAFF. CDR3 coding DNA: TGTGCCAGCAGCAGACAGGGGCTGAACACTGAAGCTTTCTTT.